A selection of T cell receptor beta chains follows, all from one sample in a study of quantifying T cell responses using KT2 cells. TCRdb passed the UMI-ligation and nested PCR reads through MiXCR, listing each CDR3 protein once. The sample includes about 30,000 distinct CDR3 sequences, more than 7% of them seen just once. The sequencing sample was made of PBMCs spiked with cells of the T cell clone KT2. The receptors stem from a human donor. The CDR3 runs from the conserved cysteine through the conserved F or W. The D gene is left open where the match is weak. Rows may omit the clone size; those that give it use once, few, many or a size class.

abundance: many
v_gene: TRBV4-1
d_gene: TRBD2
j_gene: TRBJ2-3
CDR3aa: CASSQSPSGPEDTQYF
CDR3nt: TGCGCCAGCAGCCAATCGCCTAGCGGGCCGGAGGATACGCAGTATTTT

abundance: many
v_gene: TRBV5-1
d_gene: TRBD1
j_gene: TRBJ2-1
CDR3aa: CASSPQSRGTGINEQFF
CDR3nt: TGCGCCAGCAGCCCCCAGAGTCGGGGGACAGGAATCAATGAGCAGTTCTTC

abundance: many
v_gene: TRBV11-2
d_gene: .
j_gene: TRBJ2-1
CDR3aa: CASSTEGSPYNEQFF
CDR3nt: TGTGCCAGCAGCACCGAAGGATCGCCCTACAATGAGCAGTTCTTC

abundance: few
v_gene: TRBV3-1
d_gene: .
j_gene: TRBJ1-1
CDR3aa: CASSQDYRVNTEAFF
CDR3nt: TGTGCCAGCAGCCAAGATTACAGGGTGAACACTGAAGCTTTCTTT

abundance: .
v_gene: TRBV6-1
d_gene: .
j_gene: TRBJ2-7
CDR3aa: CASSEGGSSYEQYF
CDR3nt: TGTGCCAGCAGTGAAGGAGGGAGCTCCTACGAGCAGTACTTC

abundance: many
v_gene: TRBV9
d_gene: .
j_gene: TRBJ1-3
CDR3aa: CASSVVGQSGNTIYF
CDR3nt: TGTGCCAGCAGCGTAGTGGGGCAGTCTGGAAACACCATATATTTT

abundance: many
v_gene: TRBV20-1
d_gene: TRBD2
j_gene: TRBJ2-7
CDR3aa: CSATGILRGGRIGEQYF
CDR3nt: TGCAGTGCCACAGGGATCCTGCGGGGGGGCCGGATTGGGGAGCAGTACTTC

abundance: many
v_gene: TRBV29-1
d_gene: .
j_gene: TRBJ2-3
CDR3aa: CSVEERVGTDTQYF
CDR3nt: TGCAGCGTTGAAGAACGGGTAGGCACAGATACGCAGTATTTT

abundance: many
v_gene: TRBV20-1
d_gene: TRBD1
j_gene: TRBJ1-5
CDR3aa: CSASPGGGNQPQHF
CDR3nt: TGCAGTGCCTCCCCAGGGGGTGGCAATCAGCCCCAGCATTTT

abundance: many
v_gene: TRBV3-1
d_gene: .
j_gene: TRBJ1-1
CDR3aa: CASSRLQGEAFF
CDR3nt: TGTGCCAGCAGCCGTTTACAGGGTGAAGCTTTCTTT

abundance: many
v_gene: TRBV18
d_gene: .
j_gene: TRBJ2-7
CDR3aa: CASSPQQGSYYEQYF
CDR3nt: TGTGCCAGCTCACCACAGCAAGGATCCTACTACGAGCAGTACTTC

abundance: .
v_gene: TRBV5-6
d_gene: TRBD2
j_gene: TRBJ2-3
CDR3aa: CASSLRKRGDTDTQYF
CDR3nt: TGTGCCAGCAGCTTGAGGAAGCGGGGGGACACAGATACGCAGTATTTT

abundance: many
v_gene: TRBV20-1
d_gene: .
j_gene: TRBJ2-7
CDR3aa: CSAYQVYEQYF
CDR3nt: TGCAGTGCCTACCAGGTCTACGAGCAGTACTTC

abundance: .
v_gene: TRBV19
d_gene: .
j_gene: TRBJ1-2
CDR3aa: CASSMKGPGYGYTF
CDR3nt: TGTGCCAGTAGTATGAAGGGGCCTGGATATGGCTACACCTTC

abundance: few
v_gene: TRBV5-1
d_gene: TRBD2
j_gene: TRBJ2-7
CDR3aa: CASSPSGVDEQYF
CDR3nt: TGCGCCAGCAGCCCGAGCGGGGTCGACGAGCAGTACTTC

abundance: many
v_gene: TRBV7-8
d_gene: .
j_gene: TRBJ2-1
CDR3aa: CASSLGSYDNEQFF
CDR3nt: TGTGCCAGCAGCTTAGGGTCGTACGACAATGAGCAGTTCTTC

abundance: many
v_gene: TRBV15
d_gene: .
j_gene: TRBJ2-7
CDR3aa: CATSREGQLEQYF
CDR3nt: TGTGCCACCAGCAGAGAGGGCCAACTCGAGCAGTACTTC